This T cell receptor beta chain originates from a study of vaccination effects on CD4 cells after COVID-19. Study context: Samples collected post-vaccine were obtained a median of 72 days after the second dose.

Using viral peptide pools, the ViraFEST assay grew out antigen-specific CD4+ T cells prior to sequencing. CD4+ T cell isolation took place after 10 days of culture. Each person got two doses of an mRNA SARS-CoV-2 vaccine, BNT162b2 or mRNA-1273. Vaccine recipients lacked prior SARS-CoV-2 infection and had negative nucleocapsid antibodies. It was with around 10 IU/ml IL-2 and roughly 9.2 ug/ml peptides that some 1.9 million PBMC per well were cultured. Each culture had half its medium swapped for IL-2 medium on days 3 and 7. Germline V gives CDR1 SGHKS, CDR2 YYEKEE (reference sequence). V was trimmed by 2 bases and J by 5 bases, leaving 17 bases between them. CDR3 length equals 15 residues. As concerns this clone: What it binds is not known.

Using immunoSEQ multiplex PCR, the repertoire was profiled, and TCRdb retains in-frame clones only, with some absent. The table has 60,000 to 90,000 clones, around 81% seen once. The chain recombines TRBV5-5 with TRBJ2-7; perhaps TRBD1 as D (5 bases). Source: CD4+ T cells from PBMCs cultured with HCoV-229E spike peptides, taken after COVID-19 vaccination. The sequence was collected from a human donor who received a COVID-19 vaccine. Here the CDR3 DNA reads TGTGCCAGCAGCTTCACAATGGACACCCTGAACGAGCAGTACGTC. Residues: CASSFTMDTLNEQYV.